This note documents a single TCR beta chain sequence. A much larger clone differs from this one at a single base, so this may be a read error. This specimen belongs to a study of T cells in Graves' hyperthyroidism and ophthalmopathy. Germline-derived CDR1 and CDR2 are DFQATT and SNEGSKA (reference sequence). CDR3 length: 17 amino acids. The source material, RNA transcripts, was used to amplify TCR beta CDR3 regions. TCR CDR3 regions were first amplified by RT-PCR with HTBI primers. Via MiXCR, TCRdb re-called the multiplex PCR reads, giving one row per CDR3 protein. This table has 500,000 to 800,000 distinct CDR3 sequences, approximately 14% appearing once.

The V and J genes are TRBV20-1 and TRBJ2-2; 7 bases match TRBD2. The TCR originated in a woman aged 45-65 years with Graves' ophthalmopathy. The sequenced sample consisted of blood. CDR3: CSARDRLAGVNTGEPFF. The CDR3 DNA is TGCAGTGCTAGAGATCGTCTGGCGGGGGTAAACACCGGGGAGCCGTTTTTT.